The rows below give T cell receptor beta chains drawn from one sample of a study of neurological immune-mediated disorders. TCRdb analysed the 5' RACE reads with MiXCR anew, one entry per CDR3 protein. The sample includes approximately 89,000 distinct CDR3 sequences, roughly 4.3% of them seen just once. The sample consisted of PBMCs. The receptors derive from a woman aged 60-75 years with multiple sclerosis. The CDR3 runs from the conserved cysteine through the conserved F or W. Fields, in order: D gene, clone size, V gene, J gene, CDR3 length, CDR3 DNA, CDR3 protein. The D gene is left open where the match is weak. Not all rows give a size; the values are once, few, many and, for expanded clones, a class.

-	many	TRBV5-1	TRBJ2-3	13	TGCGCCAGCAGCTTTGAATTCACAGATACGCAGTATTTT	CASSFEFTDTQYF
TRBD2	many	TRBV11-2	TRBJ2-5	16	TGTGCCAGCAGCTTCGGGCTAGCGGGGGAGAGAGAGACCCAGTACTTC	CASSFGLAGERETQYF
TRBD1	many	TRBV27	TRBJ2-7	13	TGTGCCAGCAGTTTTCCCACAGGGGGCGAGCAGTACTTC	CASSFPTGGEQYF
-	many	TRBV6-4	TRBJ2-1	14	TGTGCCAGCAGTGCTATAAGAGGGCCGCATGAGCAGTTCTTC	CASSAIRGPHEQFF
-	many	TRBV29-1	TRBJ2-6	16	TGCAGCGTTCGTGCGGGGAACCGCCCTGGGGCCAACGTCCTGACTTTC	CSVRAGNRPGANVLTF
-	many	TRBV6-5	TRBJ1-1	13	TGTGCCAGCAGTCCGGGTGTAGCCACTGAAGCTTTCTTT	CASSPGVATEAFF
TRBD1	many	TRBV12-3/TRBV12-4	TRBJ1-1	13	TGTGCCAGCAGTGACAGGGTGAGGACTGAAGCTTTCTTT	CASSDRVRTEAFF
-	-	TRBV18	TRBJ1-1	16	TGTGCCAGCTCCTTAACCCCGACAGGCGTGAACACTGAAGCTTTCTTT	CASSLTPTGVNTEAFF
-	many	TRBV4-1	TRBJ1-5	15	TGCGCCAGCAGCCAAGCTGAAGCTAGCAATCAGCCCCAGCATTTT	CASSQAEASNQPQHF
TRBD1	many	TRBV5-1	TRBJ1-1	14	TGCGCCAGCAGTTCAACAGGGGGCAGGTCTGAAGCTTTCTTT	CASSSTGGRSEAFF
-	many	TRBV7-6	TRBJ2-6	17	TGTGCCAGCAGCACACAAACCAGGGCTTCTGGGGCCAACGTCCTGACTTTC	CASSTQTRASGANVLTF
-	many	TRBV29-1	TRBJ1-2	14	TGCAGCGTTGAAGCTTCTACGTCGTACTATGGCTACACCTTC	CSVEASTSYYGYTF
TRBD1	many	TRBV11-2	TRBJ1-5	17	TGTGCCAGCAGCTTAGATCTCGGACAGGGGGGGGCTCAGCCCCAGCATTTT	CASSLDLGQGGAQPQHF
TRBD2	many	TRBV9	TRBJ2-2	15	TGTGCCAGCAGCGTAGCTGGGACTAGTGTCGGGGAGCTGTTTTTT	CASSVAGTSVGELFF
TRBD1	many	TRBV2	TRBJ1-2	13	TGTGCCAGCAGGAGGGACAGGGAGAATGGCTACACCTTC	CASRRDRENGYTF
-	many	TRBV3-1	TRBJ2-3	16	TGTGCCAGCAGCCAAGGACTTAGCGGCCGTTCAGATACGCAGTATTTT	CASSQGLSGRSDTQYF
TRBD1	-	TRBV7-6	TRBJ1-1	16	TGTGCCAGCAGCTTCCAAACAGGGGGCCTGAACACTGAAGCTTTCTTT	CASSFQTGGLNTEAFF
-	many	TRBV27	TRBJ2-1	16	TGTGCCAGCAGTTTTGGCGGGGACCACTCCTACAATGAGCAGTTCTTC	CASSFGGDHSYNEQFF
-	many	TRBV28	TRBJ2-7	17	TGTGCCAGCAGCTCCCCGCGCGGGACACTCTTCTCCTACGAGCAGTACTTC	CASSSPRGTLFSYEQYF
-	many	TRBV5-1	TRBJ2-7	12	TGCGCCAGCAGCTTTTATGACTACGAGCAGTACTTC	CASSFYDYEQYF
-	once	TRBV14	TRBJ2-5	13	TGTGCCAGCAGCCAAGATCTCTACCTCACCCAGTACTTC	CASSQDLYLTQYF
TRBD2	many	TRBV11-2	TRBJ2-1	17	TGTGCCAGCAGCTTAGGGGTAGCGGGGCCTTCCTACAATGAGCAGTTCTTC	CASSLGVAGPSYNEQFF
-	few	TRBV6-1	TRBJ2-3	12	TGTGCCAGCCTAATTGGGCAAGATACGCAGTATTTT	CASLIGQDTQYF
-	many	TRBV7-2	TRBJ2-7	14	TGTGCCAGCAGCTTATACGGCGGGGCCTACGAGCAGTACTTC	CASSLYGGAYEQYF
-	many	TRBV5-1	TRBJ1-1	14	TGCGCCAGCAGCTTCGGATGGGAGGGCACTGAAGCTTTCTTT	CASSFGWEGTEAFF
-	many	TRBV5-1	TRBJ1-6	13	TGCGCCAGCCGGACAGACTATAATTCACCCCTCCACTTT	CASRTDYNSPLHF
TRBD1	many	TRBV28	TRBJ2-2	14	TGTGCCAGCAACCCGACAGGGGGCATCGGGGAGCTGTTTTTT	CASNPTGGIGELFF
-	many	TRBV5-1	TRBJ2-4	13	TGCGCCAGCAGCGGAGGGGCCAAAAACATTCAGTACTTC	CASSGGAKNIQYF
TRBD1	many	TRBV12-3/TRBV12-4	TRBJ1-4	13	TGTGCCAGCAAGACAGGGGTTAATGAAAAACTGTTTTTT	CASKTGVNEKLFF
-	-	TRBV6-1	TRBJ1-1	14	TGTGCCAGCAGTGAAGGTGGGGGTCCCACTGAAGCTTTCTTT	CASSEGGGPTEAFF
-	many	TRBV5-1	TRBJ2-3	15	TGCGCCAGCAGCGTCCAGGGGGGCCGAGCAGATACGCAGTATTTT	CASSVQGGRADTQYF
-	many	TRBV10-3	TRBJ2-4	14	TGTGCCATCAGTGAGCCAGGGGAGAAAAACATTCAGTACTTC	CAISEPGEKNIQYF
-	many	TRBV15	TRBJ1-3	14	TGTGCCACCAGCAGAGATCGCTGGGCAAACACCATATATTTT	CATSRDRWANTIYF
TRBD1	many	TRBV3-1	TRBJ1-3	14	TGTGCCAGCAGGGGACAGGCGTCTGGAAACACCATATATTTT	CASRGQASGNTIYF
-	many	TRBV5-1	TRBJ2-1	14	TGCGCCAGCAGCCTTTCACGAATTTACAATGAGCAGTTCTTC	CASSLSRIYNEQFF
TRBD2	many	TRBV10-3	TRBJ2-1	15	TGTGCCATCAGCCCGACTAGCGGGGCGATAAATGAGCAGTTCTTC	CAISPTSGAINEQFF
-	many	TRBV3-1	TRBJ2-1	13	TGTGCCAGCAGCCAAGATGTGGAGGGGGCGATGTTCTTC	CASSQDVEGAMFF
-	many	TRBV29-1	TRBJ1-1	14	TGCAGCGTTTCCCCCCGTGGGGCTGGGACTGAAGCTTTCTTT	CSVSPRGAGTEAFF
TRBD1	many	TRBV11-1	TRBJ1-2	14	TGTGCCAGCAGCTTACGGGGACAGATTTATGGCTACACCTTC	CASSLRGQIYGYTF
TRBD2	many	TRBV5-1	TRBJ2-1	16	TGCGCCAGCAGCGTCTTTACCGGGACTAGCAACAATGAGCAGTTCTTC	CASSVFTGTSNNEQFF
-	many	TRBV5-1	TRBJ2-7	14	TGCGCCAGCAGCCACAATCCCCCCGCCGGCGAGCAGTACTTC	CASSHNPPAGEQYF
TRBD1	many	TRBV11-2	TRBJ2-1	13	TGTGCCAGCAGCTTAGACCAGACAGGGGAGCAATTCTTC	CASSLDQTGEQFF
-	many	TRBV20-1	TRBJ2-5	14	TGCAGTGCTAGAGACGGACGCCTCCGGGAGACCCAGTACTTC	CSARDGRLRETQYF
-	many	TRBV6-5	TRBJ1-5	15	TGTGCCAGCAGCCGAGACAGGAATAGCAATCAGCCCCAGCATTTT	CASSRDRNSNQPQHF
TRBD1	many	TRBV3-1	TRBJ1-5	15	TGTGCCAGCAGCCACAGGGGGACTGCAAATCAGCCCCAGCATTTT	CASSHRGTANQPQHF
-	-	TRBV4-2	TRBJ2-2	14	TGTGCCAGCAGCCAAGATCTGGCAACCGGGGAGCTGTTTTTT	CASSQDLATGELFF
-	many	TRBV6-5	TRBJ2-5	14	TGTGCCAGCAGTGGACGACAGTCCACCCAGACCCAGTACTTC	CASSGRQSTQTQYF
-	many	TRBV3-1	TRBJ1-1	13	TGTGCCAGCAGCCATCGCTCTCAGACTGAAGCTTTCTTT	CASSHRSQTEAFF
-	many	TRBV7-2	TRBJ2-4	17	TGTGCCAGCAGCTCCACCCCGAGGGGGTACCCGTACCCCATTCAGTACTTC	CASSSTPRGYPYPIQYF
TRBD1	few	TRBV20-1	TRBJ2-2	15	TGCAGTGCTAGAGTAGCGACAGGGGACACCGGGGAGCTGTTTTTT	CSARVATGDTGELFF
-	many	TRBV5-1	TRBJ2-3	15	TGCGCCAGCAGCTTTCGGACGTTCAGCACAGATACGCAGTATTTT	CASSFRTFSTDTQYF
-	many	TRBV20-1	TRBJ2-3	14	TGCAGTGCTAGCTTGGCGGTCGGTTCAGATACGCAGTATTTT	CSASLAVGSDTQYF
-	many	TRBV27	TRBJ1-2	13	TGTGCCAGCAGTTTCAGGTCAGCCTATGGCTACACCTTC	CASSFRSAYGYTF
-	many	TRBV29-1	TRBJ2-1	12	TGCAGCGTTGCAGCCAGTAACAATGAGCAGTTCTTC	CSVAASNNEQFF
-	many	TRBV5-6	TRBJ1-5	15	TGTGCCAGCAGCTTGTTCTCTGCTAGCAATCAGCCCCAGCATTTT	CASSLFSASNQPQHF